The rows below give T cell receptor beta chains drawn from one sample of a study of beta chain features in type 1 diabetes. This table comes from immunoSEQ multiplex PCR, and its TCRdb copy is limited to in-frame clones, with some not included. The sample holds about 930,000 clones, around a sixth seen once. What was sequenced was naive CD4+ T cells from blood. The source of these receptors is a woman younger than 35 in good health. Both conserved end residues are part of each CDR3. D genes are given only for firm matches. Only some rows state a clone size, as once, few, many or a class for expanded clones.

CDR3 length	J gene	V gene	clone size	D gene	CDR3 protein	CDR3 DNA
12	TRBJ1-1	TRBV6-1	few	.	CASREWVTEAFF	TGTGCCAGCAGAGAATGGGTCACTGAAGCTTTCTTT
15	TRBJ2-5	TRBV7-2	few	TRBD2	CASSSGSGTQETQYF	TGTGCCAGCAGCTCTGGTAGCGGGACACAAGAGACCCAGTACTTC
15	TRBJ1-5	TRBV5-6	.	.	CASSLYGQQNQPQHF	TGTGCCAGCAGCTTGTACGGACAGCAAAATCAGCCCCAGCATTTT
16	TRBJ1-5	TRBV2	few	TRBD1	CASSADRAGGNQPQHF	TGTGCCAGCAGTGCGGACAGGGCGGGGGGCAATCAGCCCCAGCATTTT
11	TRBJ2-7	TRBV2	few	.	CASGRGYEQYF	TGTGCCAGTGGCCGTGGTTACGAGCAGTACTTC
16	TRBJ2-3	TRBV2	.	TRBD2	CASSSTSGAYTDTQYF	TGTGCCAGCAGTTCGACTAGCGGGGCGTACACAGATACGCAGTATTTT
13	TRBJ2-3	TRBV10-3	few	.	CAISEGQTDTQYF	TGTGCCATCAGTGAGGGCCAAACAGATACGCAGTATTTT
12	TRBJ1-5	TRBV19	.	.	CASNSLGQPQHF	TGTGCCAGTAATTCTCTCGGACAGCCCCAGCATTTT
17	TRBJ2-3	TRBV7-8	.	.	CASSLVRFAGLTDTQYF	TGTGCCAGCAGCTTAGTCCGGTTTGCGGGACTCACAGATACGCAGTATTTT
15	TRBJ2-3	TRBV5-1	.	.	CASSPRQTSTDTQYF	TGCGCCAGCAGCCCACGACAGACTAGCACAGATACGCAGTATTTT
19	TRBJ2-7	TRBV27	.	.	CASSLSGGYLAPSSYEQYF	TGTGCCAGCAGTTTATCAGGAGGATATCTAGCGCCGAGCTCCTACGAGCAGTACTTC
14	TRBJ2-1	TRBV28	.	TRBD2	CASTRGGFYNEQFF	TGTGCCAGCACCCGCGGGGGTTTCTACAATGAGCAGTTCTTC
12	TRBJ2-7	TRBV2	.	TRBD2	CASGTSFYEQYF	TGTGCCTCCGGGACTAGCTTTTACGAGCAGTACTTC
15	TRBJ1-5	TRBV19	.	.	CASSSQGRSNQPQHF	TGTGCCAGTAGTTCGCAGGGCCGTAGCAATCAGCCCCAGCATTTT
14	TRBJ2-7	TRBV4-3	many	TRBD2	CASSQELAAYEQYF	TGCGCCAGCAGCCAAGAACTAGCGGCCTACGAGCAGTACTTC
16	TRBJ2-2	TRBV10-3	.	.	CAISGLAVSNTGELFF	TGTGCCATCAGTGGCCTGGCCGTCTCGAACACCGGGGAGCTGTTTTTT
14	TRBJ2-7	TRBV5-1	few	TRBD1	CASSVDRVSYEQYF	TGCGCCAGCAGCGTTGACAGGGTCTCCTACGAGCAGTACTTC
15	TRBJ2-6	TRBV6-5	.	.	CASSPRGAGANVLTF	TGTGCCAGCAGTCCCCGAGGGGCTGGGGCCAACGTCCTGACTTTC